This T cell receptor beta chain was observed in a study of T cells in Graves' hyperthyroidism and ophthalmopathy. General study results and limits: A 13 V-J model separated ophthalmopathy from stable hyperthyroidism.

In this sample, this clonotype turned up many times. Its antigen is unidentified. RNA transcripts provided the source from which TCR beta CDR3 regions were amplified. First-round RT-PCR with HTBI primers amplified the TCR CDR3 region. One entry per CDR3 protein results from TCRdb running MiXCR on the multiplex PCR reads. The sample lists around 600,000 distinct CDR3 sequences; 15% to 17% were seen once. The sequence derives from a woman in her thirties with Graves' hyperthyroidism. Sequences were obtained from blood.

For the CDR3, the DNA is TGTGCCAGCAATACCGAACTGACAGGGCTTCAGTACTTC. Its translation: CASNTELTGLQYF. The rearrangement uses TRBV28 and TRBJ2-5; 7 bases are shared with TRBD1. The CDR3 is 13 amino acids. The J segment lost 11 bases and the V segment lost 7 bases, leaving 13 bases of the junction unmatched. Germline assignment: CDR1 MDHEN and CDR2 SYDVKM.